One T cell receptor (beta chain) is described in this entry. The antigen is unknown. The data originate from a study of shared clonotypes between healthy human individuals. The overall study: CD8 memory received one plate per donor, CD8 naive two, CD4 memory three and CD4 naive three.

The CDR3 is 14 amino acids. Trimming cost V 7 bases and J 5 bases; bases outside gene matches: 10. Germline assignment: CDR1 SGHTA and CDR2 FQGNSA. The table came from immunoSEQ multiplex PCR; TCRdb's copy has only in-frame clones and leaves some out. The sample lists roughly 2,500,000 clones, over 85% occurring once. Notes on the study in general: Clonotype sharing across a few donors was observed for around 5% of naive CD4 clonotypes.

The receptor was isolated from a young man in good health. Some clones in this sample may be carry-over from other donors' samples. Material: naive CD4+ T cells from PBMCs. Subset defined: CD45RA+ positively selected. The chain has TRBV7-2 and TRBJ1-1; 7 nucleotides match TRBD1. This CDR3 is CASTIKGTATEAFF. CDR3 nucleotides: TGTGCCAGCACCATAAAAGGGACAGCTACTGAAGCTTTCTTT. Supplemented by reference TRBV7-2 and TRBJ1-1, the full variable domain reads GAGVSQSPSNKVTEKGKDVELRCDPISGHTALYWYRQSLGQGLEFLIYFQGNSAPDKSGLPSDRFSAERTGGSVSTLTIQRTQQEDSAVYLCASTIKGTATEAFFGQGTRLTVV.